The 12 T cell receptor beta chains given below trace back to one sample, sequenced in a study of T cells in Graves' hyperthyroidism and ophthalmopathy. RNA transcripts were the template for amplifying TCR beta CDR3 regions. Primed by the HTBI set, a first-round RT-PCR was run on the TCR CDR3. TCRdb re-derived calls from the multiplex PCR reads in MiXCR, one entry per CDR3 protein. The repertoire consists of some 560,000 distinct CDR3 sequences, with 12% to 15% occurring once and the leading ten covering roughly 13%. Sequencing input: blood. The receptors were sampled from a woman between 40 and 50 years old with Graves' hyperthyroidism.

The CDR3 nucleotides read TGTGCCAGCAGTTACTCTAGAGGCACAGATACGCAGTATTTT. This translates into CASSYSRGTDTQYF. The genes are TRBV6-6 and TRBJ2-3; no definite D call. V shed 0 bases and J shed 1 base, with 5 bases lying between them. The CDR3 length is 14 residues. Germline CDR1 reads MNHNY; CDR2 reads SVGAGI (reference sequence).

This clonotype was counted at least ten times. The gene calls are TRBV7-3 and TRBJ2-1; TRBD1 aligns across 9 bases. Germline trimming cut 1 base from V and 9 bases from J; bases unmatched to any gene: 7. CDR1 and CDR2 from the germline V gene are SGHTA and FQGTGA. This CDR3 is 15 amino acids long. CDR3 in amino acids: CASSLKGQGLSEQFF. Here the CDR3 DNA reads TGTGCCAGCAGCTTAAAAGGACAGGGGTTAAGTGAGCAGTTCTTC.

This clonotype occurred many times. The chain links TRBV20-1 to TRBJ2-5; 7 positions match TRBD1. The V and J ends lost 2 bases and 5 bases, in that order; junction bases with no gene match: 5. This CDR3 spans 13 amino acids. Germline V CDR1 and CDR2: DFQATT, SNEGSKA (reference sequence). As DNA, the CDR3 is TGCAGTGCTAGACTTGGACAGGTTGAGACCCAGTACTTC. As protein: CSARLGQVETQYF.

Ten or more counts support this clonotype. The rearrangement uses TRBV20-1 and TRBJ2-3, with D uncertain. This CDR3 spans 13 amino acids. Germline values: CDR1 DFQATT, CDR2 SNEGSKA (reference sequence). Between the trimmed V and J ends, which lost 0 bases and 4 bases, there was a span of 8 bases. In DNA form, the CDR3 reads TGCAGTGCTAGAGATCCTAACTCAGATACGCAGTATTTT. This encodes CSARDPNSDTQYF.

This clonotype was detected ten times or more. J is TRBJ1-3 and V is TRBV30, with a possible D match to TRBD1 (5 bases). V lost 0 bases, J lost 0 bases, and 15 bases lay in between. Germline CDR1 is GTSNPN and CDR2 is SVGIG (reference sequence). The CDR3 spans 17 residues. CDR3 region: CAWSVLPGALSGNTIYF. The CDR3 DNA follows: TGTGCCTGGAGTGTACTGCCTGGGGCCCTCTCTGGAAACACCATATATTTT.

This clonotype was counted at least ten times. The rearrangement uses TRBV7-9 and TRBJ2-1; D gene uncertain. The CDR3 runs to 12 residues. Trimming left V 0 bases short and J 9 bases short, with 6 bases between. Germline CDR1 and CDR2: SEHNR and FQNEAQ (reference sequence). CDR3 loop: CASSLARIEQFF. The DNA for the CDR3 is TGTGCCAGCAGCTTAGCGAGGATTGAGCAGTTCTTC. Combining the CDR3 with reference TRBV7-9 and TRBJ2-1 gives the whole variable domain DTGVSQNPRHKITKRGQNVTFRCDPISEHNRLYWYRQTLGQGPEFLTYFQNEAQLEKSRLLSDRFSAERPKGSFSTLEIQRTEQGDSAMYLCASSLARIEQFFGPGTRLTVL.

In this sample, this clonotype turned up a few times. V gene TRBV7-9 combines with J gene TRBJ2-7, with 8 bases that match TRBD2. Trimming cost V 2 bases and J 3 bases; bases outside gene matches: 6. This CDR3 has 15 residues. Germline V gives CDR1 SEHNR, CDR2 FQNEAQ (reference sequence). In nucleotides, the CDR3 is TGTGCCAGCAGCTTAATGAGCGGGAGTAACTACGAGCAGTACTTC. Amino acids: CASSLMSGSNYEQYF. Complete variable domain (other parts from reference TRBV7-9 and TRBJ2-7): DTGVSQNPRHKITKRGQNVTFRCDPISEHNRLYWYRQTLGQGPEFLTYFQNEAQLEKSRLLSDRFSAERPKGSFSTLEIQRTEQGDSAMYLCASSLMSGSNYEQYFGPGTRLTVT.

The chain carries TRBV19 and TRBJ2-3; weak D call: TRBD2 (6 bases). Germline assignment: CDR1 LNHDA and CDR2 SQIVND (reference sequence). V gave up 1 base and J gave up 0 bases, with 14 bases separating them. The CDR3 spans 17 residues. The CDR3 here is CASSIVGGPLSTDTQYF. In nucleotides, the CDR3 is TGTGCCAGTAGTATAGTCGGGGGACCCCTGAGCACAGATACGCAGTATTTT.

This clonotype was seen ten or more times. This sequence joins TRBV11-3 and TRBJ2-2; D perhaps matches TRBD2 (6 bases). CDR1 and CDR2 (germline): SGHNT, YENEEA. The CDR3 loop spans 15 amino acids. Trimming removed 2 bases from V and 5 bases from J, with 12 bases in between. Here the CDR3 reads CASSLTGARTGELFF. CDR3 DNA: TGTGCCAGCAGCTTAACGGGAGCGCGAACCGGGGAGCTGTTTTTT.

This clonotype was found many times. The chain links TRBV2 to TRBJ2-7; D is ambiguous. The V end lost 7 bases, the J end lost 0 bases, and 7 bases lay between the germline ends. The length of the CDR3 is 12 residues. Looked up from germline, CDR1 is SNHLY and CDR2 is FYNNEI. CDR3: CASTTLSYEQYF. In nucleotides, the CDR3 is TGTGCCAGCACGACCCTCTCCTACGAGCAGTACTTC.

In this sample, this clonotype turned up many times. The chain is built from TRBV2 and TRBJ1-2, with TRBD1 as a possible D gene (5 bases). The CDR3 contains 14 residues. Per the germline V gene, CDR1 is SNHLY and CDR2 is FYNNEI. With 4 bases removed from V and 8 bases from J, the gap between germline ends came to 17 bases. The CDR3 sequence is CASSVKGPGAGYTF. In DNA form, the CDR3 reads TGTGCCAGCAGTGTCAAGGGGCCCGGAGCGGGCTACACCTTC.

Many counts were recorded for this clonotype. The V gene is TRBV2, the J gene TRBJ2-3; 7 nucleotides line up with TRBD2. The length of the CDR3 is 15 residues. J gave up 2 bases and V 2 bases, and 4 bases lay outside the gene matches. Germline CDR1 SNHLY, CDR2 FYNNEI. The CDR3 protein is CASSEQTSATDTQYF. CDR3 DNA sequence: TGTGCCAGCAGTGAACAAACTAGCGCCACAGATACGCAGTATTTT.